These 2 T cell receptor beta chains share one sample of origin, sequenced in a study of molecular identifiers for immune sequencing clone quantification. TCRdb re-derived calls from the PCR reads in MiXCR, one entry per CDR3 protein. The top ten hold around 0.78% of the sample, which has approximately 590,000 distinct CDR3 sequences, about 25% seen once. Sequencing was carried out using naive CD8+ T cells from blood, with Jurkat cell RNA spiked in. Subset noted: FACS-sorted CD8+CD4-CCR7+CD45RA+ naive T cells. The receptor set was obtained from a human donor in good health. Some libraries in this study had Jurkat cell RNA spiked in.

This clonotype was recorded many times. The chain uses TRBV5-1 and TRBJ2-7; the D is unclear. V was trimmed by 4 bases and J by 0 bases, leaving 11 bases between them. The V gene's germline CDR1 is SGHRS and CDR2 YFSETQ. The CDR3 is 14 residues long. Here the CDR3 DNA reads TGCGCCAGCAGCGGAGCGTATAGCTCCTACGAGCAGTACTTC. Residues: CASSGAYSSYEQYF. Based on the CDR3 plus reference TRBV5-1 and TRBJ2-7, the full variable domain is KAGVTQTPRYLIKTRGQQVTLSCSPISGHRSVSWYQQTPGQGLQFLFEYFSETQRNKGNFPGRFSGRQFSNSRSEMNVSTLELGDSALYLCASSGAYSSYEQYFGPGTRLTVT.

A note on this clonotype: This may stem from a read error, because a much larger clone lies one nucleotide away. The rearrangement links TRBV6-6 to TRBJ2-7, with unresolved D. CDR1 is MNHNY, CDR2 SVGAGI, per germline (reference sequence). This CDR3 is 13 amino acids long. V was clipped by 6 bases and J by 5 bases, with 14 bases between them. In nucleotides, the CDR3 is TGTGCCAGCAGACCTGTGCCCCCCCACGAGCAGTACTTC. This encodes CASRPVPPHEQYF.